This T cell receptor (beta chain) was recovered during a study of OX40 agonist ivuxolimab in advanced cancers. Points from the study as a whole: With doses of 0.1-3.0 mg/kg, partial responders showed among the lowest clonal expansion.

Data came from immunoSEQ multiplex PCR; TCRdb stores just in-frame clones and leaves some out. The sample includes roughly 62,000 clones, about 86% of them seen just once. Looked up from germline, CDR1 is MNHNY and CDR2 is SVGAGI (reference sequence). This CDR3 is built from 14 residues. Trimming pared 8 bases from V and 5 bases from J, leaving 15 bases between. For this clone: Its antigen is unknown.

This clonotype originated in an adult with an advanced solid tumor such as melanoma, head and neck, liver or kidney cancer. This chain connects TRBV6-6 to TRBJ1-4; D is perhaps TRBD1 (5 bases). The sample consisted of CD4+ or CD8+ T cells sorted from blood, taken in a trial of the OX40 agonist ivuxolimab. CDR3 sequence: CASAWGLENEKLFF. As DNA, the CDR3 is TGTGCCAGCGCGTGGGGCCTAGAAAATGAAAAACTGTTTTTT.